This T cell receptor beta chain was found in a study of blood T cell repertoires in COVID-19. Study-wide background: Sites across the United States, Italy and Spain contributed samples from acute and convalescent COVID-19.

The CDR3 is made up of 14 amino acids. Germline loops: CDR1 SGHRS, CDR2 YFSETQ. V lost 3 bases to trimming and J lost 5 bases; unmatched junction nucleotides: 5. Authors' processing steps: Estimates of nucleated cell counts were drawn from the amplification of reference gene primers. Libraries were prepared by immunoSEQ multiplex PCR; TCRdb keeps only in-frame clonotypes and omits some of them. The V and J calls and clone size come from that table; D and trimming were worked out from the DNA. The sample yields fewer than 90,000 clones, less than 80% seen once. The rearrangement uses TRBV5-1 and TRBJ2-7, with TRBD1 matching over 10 bases. Sequenced: peripheral blood. This TCR derives from a woman aged 45-65 years with acute or convalescent COVID-19. CDR3 in DNA: TGCGCCAGCAGCTCCGGGACAGGGGTGGACGAGCAGTACTTC. Translation: CASSSGTGVDEQYF.